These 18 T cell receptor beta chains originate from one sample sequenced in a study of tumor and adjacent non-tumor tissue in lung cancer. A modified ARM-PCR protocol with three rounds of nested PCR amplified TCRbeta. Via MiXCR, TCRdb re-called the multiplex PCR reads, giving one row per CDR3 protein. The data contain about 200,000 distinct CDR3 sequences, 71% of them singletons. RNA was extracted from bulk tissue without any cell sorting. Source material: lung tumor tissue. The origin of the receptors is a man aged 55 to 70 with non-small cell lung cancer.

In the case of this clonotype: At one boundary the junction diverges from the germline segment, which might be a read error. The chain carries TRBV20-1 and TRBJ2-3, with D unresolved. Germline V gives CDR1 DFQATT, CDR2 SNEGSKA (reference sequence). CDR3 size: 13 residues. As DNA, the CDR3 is TGCAGTGCTAGTGAAGTGACCACAGATACGCAATATTTT. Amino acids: CSASEVTTDTQYF.

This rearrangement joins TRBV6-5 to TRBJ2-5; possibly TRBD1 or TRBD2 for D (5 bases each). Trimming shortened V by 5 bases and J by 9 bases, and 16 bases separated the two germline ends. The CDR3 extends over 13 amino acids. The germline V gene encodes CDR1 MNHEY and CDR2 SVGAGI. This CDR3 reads CASSDTGTEAQYF. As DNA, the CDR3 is TGTGCCAGCAGTGATACCGGGACCGAGGCCCAGTACTTC.

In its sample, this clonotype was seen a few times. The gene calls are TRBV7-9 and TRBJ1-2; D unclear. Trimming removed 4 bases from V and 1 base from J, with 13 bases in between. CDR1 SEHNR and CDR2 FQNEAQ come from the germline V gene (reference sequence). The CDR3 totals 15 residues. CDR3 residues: CASSSLRHGNYGYTF. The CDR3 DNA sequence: TGTGCCAGCAGCTCCCTTCGGCACGGTAACTATGGCTACACCTTC.

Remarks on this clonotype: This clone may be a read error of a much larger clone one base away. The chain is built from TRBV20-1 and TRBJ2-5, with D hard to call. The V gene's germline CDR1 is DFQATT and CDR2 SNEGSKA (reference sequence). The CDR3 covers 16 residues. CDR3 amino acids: CSASRPGIIGVESQYF. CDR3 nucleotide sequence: TGCAGTGCTAGCCGCCCGGGTATCATCGGAGTGGAGAGCCAGTACTTC.

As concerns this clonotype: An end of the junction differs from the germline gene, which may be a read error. CDR3 DNA sequence: TGCGCCAGCAACTTGGTCGCGTCTCACTATGGCTACACCTTC. It translates to CASNLVASHYGYTF. The chain carries TRBV5-1 and TRBJ1-2; D is undetermined. This CDR3 is 14 amino acids long. CDR1 and CDR2 from the germline V gene are SGHRS and YFSETQ.

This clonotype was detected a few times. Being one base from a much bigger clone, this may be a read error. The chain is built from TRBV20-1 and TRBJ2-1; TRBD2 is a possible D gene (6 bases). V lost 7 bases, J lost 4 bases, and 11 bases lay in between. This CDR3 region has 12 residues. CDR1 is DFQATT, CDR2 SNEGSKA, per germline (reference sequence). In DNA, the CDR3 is TGCAGTGTGGCGGGACTTTACAATGAGCAGTTCTTC. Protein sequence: CSVAGLYNEQFF.

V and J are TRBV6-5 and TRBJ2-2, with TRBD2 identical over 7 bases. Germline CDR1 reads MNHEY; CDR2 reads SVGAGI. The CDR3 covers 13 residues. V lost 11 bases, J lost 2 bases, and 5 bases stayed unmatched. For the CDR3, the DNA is TGTGCCTACGGGACTATTAACACCGGGGAGCTGTTTTTT. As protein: CAYGTINTGELFF.

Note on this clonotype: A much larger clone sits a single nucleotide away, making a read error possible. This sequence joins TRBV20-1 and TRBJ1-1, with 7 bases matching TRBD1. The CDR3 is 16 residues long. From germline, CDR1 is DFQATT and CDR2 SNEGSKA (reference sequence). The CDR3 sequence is CRARDTQQGPNTEAFF. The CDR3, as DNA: TGCAGAGCTAGAGATACCCAACAGGGGCCTAACACTGAAGCTTTCTTT.

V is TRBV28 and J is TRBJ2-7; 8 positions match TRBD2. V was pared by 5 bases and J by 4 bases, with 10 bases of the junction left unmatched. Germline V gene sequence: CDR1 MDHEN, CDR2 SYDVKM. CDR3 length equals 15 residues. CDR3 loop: CASSLDGGGSYEQYF. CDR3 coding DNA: TGTGCCAGCAGTCTGGACGGGGGGGGTTCTTACGAGCAGTACTTC. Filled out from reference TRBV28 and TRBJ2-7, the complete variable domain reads DVKVTQSSRYLVKRTGEKVFLECVQDMDHENMFWYRQDPGLGLRLIYFSYDVKMKEKGDIPEGYSVSREKKERFSLILESASTNQTSMYLCASSLDGGGSYEQYFGPGTRLTVT.

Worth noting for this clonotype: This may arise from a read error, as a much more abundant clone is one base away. The CDR3 reads CASTLPRSTDTQYF. The CDR3 nucleotides read TGTGCCAGCACTCTACCGCGAAGCACAGATACGCAGTATTTT. The chain couples TRBV6-6 to TRBJ2-3; D unresolved. Germline assignment: CDR1 MNHNY and CDR2 SVGAGI (reference sequence). The CDR3 consists of 14 residues. The V end lost 7 bases, the J end lost 0 bases, and 11 bases lay between the germline ends.

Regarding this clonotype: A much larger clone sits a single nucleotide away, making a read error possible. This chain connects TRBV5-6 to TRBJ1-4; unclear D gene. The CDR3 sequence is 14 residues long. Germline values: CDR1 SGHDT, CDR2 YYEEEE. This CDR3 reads CASTWTGGSEKVFF. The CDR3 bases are TGTGCCAGCACCTGGACCGGTGGGAGTGAAAAAGTGTTTTTT.

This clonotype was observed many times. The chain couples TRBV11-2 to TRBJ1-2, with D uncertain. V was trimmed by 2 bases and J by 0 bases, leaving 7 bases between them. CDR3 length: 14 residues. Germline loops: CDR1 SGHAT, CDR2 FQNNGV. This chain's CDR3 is CASSLMNTNYGYTF. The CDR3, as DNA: TGTGCCAGCAGCTTAATGAACACTAACTATGGCTACACCTTC.

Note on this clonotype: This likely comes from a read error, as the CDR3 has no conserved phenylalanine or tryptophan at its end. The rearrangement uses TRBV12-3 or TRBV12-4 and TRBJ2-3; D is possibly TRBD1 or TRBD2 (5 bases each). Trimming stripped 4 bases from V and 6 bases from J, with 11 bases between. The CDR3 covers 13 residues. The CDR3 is CASSSGAADTQYL. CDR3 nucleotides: TGTGCCAGCAGTTCCGGGGCGGCGGATACGCAGTATCTT.

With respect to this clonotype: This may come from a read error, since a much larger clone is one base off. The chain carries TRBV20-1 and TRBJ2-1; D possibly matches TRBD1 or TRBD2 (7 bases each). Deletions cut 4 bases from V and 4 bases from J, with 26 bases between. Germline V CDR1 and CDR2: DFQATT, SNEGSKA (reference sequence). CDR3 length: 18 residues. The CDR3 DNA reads TGCAGTGCTACAGGGGGAGGGATAACAAAGAACGAGTACAATGAGCAGTTCTTC. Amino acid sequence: CSATGGGITKNEYNEQFF.

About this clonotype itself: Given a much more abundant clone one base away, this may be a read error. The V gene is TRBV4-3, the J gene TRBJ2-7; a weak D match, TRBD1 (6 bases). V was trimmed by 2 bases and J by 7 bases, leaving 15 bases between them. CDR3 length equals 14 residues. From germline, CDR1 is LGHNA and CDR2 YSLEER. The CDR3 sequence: CASSQNAGAWEQYF. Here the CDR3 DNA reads TGCGCCAGCAGCCAAAATGCAGGGGCCTGGGAGCAGTACTTC.

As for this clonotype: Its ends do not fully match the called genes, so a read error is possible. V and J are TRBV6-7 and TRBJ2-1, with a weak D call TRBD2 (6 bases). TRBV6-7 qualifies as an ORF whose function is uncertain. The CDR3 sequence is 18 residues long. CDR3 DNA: TGTGCCAACAGTCCACCCGTATGTGCAGGGAGGTCCTACAATGAGCAGTTCTTC. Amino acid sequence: CANSPPVCAGRSYNEQFF.

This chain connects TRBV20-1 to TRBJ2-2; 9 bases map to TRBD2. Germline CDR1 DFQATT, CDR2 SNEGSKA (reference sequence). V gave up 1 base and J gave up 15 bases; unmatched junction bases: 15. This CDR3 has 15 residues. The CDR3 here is CSARGGRAGIGDVFF. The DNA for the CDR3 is TGCAGTGCTAGAGGCGGGAGGGCCGGTATCGGGGATGTGTTTTTT.

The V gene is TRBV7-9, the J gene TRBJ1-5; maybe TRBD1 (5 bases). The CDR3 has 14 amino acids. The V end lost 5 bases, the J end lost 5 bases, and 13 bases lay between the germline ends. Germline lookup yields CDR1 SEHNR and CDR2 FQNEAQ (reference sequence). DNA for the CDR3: TGTGCCAGCAGCCAGGGCCGAAGTCATCAGCCCCAGCATTTT. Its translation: CASSQGRSHQPQHF. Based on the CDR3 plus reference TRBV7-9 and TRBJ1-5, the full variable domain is DTGVSQNPRHKITKRGQNVTFRCDPISEHNRLYWYRQTLGQGPEFLTYFQNEAQLEKSRLLSDRFSAERPKGSFSTLEIQRTEQGDSAMYLCASSQGRSHQPQHFGDGTRLSIL.